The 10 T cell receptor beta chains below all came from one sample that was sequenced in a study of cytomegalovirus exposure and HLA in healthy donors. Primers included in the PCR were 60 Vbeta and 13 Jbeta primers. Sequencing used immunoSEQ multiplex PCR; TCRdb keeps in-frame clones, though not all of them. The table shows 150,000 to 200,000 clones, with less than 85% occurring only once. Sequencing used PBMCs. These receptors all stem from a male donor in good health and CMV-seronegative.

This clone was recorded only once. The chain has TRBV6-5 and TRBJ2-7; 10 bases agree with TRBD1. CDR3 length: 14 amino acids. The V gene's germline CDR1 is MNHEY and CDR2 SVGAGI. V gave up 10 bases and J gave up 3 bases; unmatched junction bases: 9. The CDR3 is CATGGTGANYEQYF. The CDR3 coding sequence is TGTGCCACCGGAGGGACAGGGGCTAACTACGAGCAGTACTTC.

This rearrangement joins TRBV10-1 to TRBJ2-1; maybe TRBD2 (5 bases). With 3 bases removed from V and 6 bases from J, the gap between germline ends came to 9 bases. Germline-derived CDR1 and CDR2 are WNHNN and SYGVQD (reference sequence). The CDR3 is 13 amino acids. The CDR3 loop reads CASSDAGGNEQFF. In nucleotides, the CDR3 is TGCGCCAGCAGTGACGCAGGAGGCAATGAGCAGTTCTTC.

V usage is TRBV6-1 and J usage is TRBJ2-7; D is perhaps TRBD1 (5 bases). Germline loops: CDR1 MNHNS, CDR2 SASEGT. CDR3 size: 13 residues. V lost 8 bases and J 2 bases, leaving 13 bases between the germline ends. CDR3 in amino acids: CASSTAGPYEQYF. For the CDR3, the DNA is TGTGCCAGCTCCACTGCAGGGCCCTACGAGCAGTACTTC.

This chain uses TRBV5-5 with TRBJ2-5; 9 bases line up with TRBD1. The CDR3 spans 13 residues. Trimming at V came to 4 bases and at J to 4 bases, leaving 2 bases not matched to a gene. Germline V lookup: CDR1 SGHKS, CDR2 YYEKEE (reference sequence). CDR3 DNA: TGTGCCAGCAGCCTGGGACAGGGAGAGACCCAGTACTTC. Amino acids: CASSLGQGETQYF.

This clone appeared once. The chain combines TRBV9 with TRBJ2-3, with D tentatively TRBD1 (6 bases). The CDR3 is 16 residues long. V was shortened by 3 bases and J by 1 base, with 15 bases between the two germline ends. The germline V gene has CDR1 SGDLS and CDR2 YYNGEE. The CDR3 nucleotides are TGTGCCAGCAGCGATCTGGGGGCCTTGGGCACAGATACGCAGTATTTT. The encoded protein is CASSDLGALGTDTQYF.

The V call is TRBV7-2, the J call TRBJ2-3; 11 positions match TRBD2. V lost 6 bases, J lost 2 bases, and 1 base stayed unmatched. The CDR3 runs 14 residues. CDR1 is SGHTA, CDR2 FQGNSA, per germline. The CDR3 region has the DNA TGTGCCAGCAGGACTAGCGGGAACACAGATACGCAGTATTTT. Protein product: CASRTSGNTDTQYF.

CDR3 loop: CASSFSGRAGNEQFF. CDR3 DNA sequence: TGTGCCAGCAGCTTTAGCGGGAGGGCCGGCAATGAGCAGTTCTTC. The chain has TRBV7-9 and TRBJ2-1; 11 bases agree with TRBD2. CDR3 size: 15 residues. Germline V CDR1 and CDR2: SEHNR, FQNEAQ (reference sequence). V shed 3 bases, J shed 6 bases, and the junction held 4 bases outside the gene matches. Filled out from reference TRBV7-9 and TRBJ2-1, the complete variable domain reads DTGVSQNPRHKITKRGQNVTFRCDPISEHNRLYWYRQTLGQGPEFLTYFQNEAQLEKSRLLSDRFSAERPKGSFSTLEIQRTEQGDSAMYLCASSFSGRAGNEQFFGPGTRLTVL.

The CDR3 is CASSVRDVNTEAFF. The CDR3 coding sequence is TGTGCCAGCAGTGTGCGGGATGTGAACACTGAAGCTTTCTTT. V and J are TRBV2 and TRBJ1-1; no firm D call. The V end was cut by 4 bases, the J end by 0 bases, with 9 bases between. Germline CDR1 reads SNHLY; CDR2 reads FYNNEI. The CDR3 spans 14 residues.

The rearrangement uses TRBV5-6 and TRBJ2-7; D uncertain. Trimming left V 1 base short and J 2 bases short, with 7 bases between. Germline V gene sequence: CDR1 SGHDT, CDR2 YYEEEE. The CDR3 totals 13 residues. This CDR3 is CASSLFSPYEQYF. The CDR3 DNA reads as TGTGCCAGCAGCTTGTTTAGTCCCTACGAGCAGTACTTC.

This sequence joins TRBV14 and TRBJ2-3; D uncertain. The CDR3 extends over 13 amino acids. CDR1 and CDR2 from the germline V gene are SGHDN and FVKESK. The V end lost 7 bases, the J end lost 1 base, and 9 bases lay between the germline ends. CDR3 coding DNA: TGTGCCAGCAACCGGTTCGGCACAGATACGCAGTATTTT. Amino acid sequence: CASNRFGTDTQYF.